The following is a T cell receptor (beta chain) sequence with its context. Its antigen is unknown. Use of 60 Vbeta and 13 Jbeta primers characterized the PCR. Sequenced by immunoSEQ multiplex PCR; TCRdb stores in-frame clones only, minus some. The table includes roughly 150,000 clones, roughly three quarters detected once. The data stem from a study of cytomegalovirus exposure and HLA in healthy donors. Findings of the study overall: It has been reported that TCR beta sequences accurately predicted the HLA-A and HLA-B alleles of most subjects.

CDR3 size: 13 residues. From germline, CDR1 is MNHEY and CDR2 SMNVEV (reference sequence). The receptor was derived from a woman in her forties in good health and CMV-seropositive. This rearrangement joins TRBV27 to TRBJ2-5; possibly TRBD1 for D (6 bases). The J call is in doubt because the DNA end fits TRBJ2-7 better. The sequencing input was PBMCs. The CDR3 sequence is CASSGAGASEQYF. DNA of the CDR3: TGTGCCAGCAGTGGGGCAGGGGCCTCCGAGCAGTACTTC.